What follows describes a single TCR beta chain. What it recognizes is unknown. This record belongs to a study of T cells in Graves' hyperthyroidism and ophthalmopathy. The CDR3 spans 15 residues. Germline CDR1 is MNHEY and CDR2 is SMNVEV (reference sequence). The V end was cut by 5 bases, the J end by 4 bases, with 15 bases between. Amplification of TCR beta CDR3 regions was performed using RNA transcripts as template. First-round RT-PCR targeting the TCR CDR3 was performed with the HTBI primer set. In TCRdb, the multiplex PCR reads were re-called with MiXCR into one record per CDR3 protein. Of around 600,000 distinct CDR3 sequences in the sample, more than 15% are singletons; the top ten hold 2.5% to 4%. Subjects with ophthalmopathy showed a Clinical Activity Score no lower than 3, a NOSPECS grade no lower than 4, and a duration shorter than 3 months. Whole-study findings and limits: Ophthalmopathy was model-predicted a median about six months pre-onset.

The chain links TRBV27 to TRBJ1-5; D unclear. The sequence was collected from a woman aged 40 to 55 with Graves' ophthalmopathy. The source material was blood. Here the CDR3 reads CASSIAYGYNQPQHF. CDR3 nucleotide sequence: TGTGCCAGCAGTATCGCGTACGGCTATAATCAGCCCCAGCATTTT.